A single TCR beta chain is shown here with its context. The repertoire was sequenced with immunoSEQ multiplex PCR; TCRdb's copy has only in-frame clones and lacks some. The top ten clones hold roughly 4.4% of a sample with 75,000 to 95,000 clones, about 90% of them seen once. The sample belongs to a study of blood T cell repertoires in COVID-19. The CDR3 has 14 amino acids. The trim removed 7 bases at V and 5 bases at J, leaving 8 bases unmatched. In germline, CDR1 is MNHEY, CDR2 SMNVEV (reference sequence). The chain is built from TRBV27 and TRBJ2-7; 10 bases line up with TRBD2. This clonotype was obtained from a man aged 45-65 years with active COVID-19. The material sequenced was peripheral blood. The CDR3 spells CASKFRAGGNEQYF. CDR3 coding DNA: TGTGCCAGCAAGTTTCGAGCGGGGGGGAACGAGCAGTACTTC.